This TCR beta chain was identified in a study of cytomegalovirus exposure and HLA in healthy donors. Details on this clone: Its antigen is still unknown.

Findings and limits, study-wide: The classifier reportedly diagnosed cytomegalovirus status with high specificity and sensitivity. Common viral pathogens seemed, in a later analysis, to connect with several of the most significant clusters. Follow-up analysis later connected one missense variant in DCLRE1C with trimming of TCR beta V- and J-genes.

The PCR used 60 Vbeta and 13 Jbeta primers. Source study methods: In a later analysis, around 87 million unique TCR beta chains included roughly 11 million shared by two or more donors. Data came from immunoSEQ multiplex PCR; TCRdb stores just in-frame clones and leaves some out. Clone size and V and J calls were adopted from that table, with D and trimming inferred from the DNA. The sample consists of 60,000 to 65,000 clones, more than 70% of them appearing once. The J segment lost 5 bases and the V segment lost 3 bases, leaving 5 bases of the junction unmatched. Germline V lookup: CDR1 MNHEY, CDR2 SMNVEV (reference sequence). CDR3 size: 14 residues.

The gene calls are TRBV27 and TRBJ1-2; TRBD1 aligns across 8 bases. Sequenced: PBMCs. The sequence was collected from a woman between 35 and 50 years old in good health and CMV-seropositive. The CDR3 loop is CASSFRGRWYGYTF. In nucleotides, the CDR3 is TGTGCCAGCAGTTTCAGGGGGCGGTGGTATGGCTACACCTTC.